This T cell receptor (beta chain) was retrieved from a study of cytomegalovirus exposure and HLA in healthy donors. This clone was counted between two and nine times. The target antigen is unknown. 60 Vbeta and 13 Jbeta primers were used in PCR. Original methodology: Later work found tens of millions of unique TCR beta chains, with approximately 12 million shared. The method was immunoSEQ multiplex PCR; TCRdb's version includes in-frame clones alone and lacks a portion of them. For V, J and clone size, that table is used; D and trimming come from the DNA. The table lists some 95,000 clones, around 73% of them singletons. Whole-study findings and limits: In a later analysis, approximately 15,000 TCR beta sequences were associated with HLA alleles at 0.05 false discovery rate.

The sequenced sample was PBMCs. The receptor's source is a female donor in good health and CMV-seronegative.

Here the CDR3 reads CASCDRENTEAFF. The CDR3 DNA reads as TGCGCCAGCTGCGACAGGGAAAACACTGAAGCTTTCTTT. This chain connects TRBV10-2 to TRBJ1-1; the match to TRBD1 covers 7 bases. The CDR3 contains 13 residues. V shed 8 bases, J shed 2 bases, and the junction held 5 bases outside the gene matches. CDR1 and CDR2 (germline): WSHSY, SAAADI.